Sequencing of this T cell receptor beta chain was carried out in a study of control samples from healthy donors and cancer patients. The method was immunoSEQ multiplex PCR; TCRdb's version includes in-frame clones alone and lacks a portion of them. The data hold roughly 100,000 clones, with roughly nine tenths observed a single time. In its sample, this clone was seen once. The source is a woman aged 18-35 years in good health. Sequenced sample: blood.

CDR3 in DNA: TGTGCCAGTAGCAATAGTGTTGGAACAGGGGGACAGCCCCAGCATTTT. Its translation: CASSNSVGTGGQPQHF. This chain joins TRBV19 and TRBJ1-5, with TRBD1 identical over 8 bases. The length of the CDR3 is 16 residues. V gave up 6 bases and J gave up 7 bases; unmatched junction bases: 14. Germline V CDR1 and CDR2: LNHDA, SQIVND (reference sequence).